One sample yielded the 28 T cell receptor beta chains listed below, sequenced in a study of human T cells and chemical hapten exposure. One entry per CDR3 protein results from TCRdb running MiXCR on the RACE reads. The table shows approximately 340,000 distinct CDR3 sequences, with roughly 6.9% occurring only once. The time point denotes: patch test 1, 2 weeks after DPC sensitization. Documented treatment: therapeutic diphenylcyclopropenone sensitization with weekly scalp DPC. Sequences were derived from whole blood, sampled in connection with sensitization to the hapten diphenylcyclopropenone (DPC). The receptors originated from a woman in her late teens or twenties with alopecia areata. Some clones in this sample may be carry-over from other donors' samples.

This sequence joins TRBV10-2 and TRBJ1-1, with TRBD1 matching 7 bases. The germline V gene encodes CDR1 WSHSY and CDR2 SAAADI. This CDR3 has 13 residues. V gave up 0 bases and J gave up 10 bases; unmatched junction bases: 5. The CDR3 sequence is CASSESGGQRAFF. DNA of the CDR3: TGCGCCAGCAGTGAGTCAGGGGGACAGAGAGCTTTCTTT.

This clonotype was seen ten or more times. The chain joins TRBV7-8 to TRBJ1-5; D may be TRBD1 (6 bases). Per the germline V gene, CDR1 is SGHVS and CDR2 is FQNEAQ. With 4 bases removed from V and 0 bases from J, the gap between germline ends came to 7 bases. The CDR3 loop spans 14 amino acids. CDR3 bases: TGTGCCAGCAGCTCACAGGGTAGCAATCAGCCCCAGCATTTT. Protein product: CASSSQGSNQPQHF.

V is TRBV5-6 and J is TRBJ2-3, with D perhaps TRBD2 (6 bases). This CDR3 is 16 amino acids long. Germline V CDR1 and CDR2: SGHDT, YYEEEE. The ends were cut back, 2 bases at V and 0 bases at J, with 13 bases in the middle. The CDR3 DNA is TGTGCCAGCAGCTTACTCGGGACTGGAAGCACAGATACGCAGTATTTT. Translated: CASSLLGTGSTDTQYF.

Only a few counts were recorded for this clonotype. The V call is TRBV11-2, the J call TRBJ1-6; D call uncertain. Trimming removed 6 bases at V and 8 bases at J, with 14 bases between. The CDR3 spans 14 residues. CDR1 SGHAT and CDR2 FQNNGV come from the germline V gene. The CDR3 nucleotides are TGTGCCAGCAGACCAACCCTAATTGATTCACCCCTCCACTTT. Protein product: CASRPTLIDSPLHF.

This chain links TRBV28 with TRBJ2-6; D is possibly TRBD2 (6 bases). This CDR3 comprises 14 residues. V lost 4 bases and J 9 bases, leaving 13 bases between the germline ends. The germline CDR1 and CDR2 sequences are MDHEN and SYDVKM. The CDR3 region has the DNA TGTGCCAGCAGTTATTCCGGGAGTGACAACGTCCTGACTTTC. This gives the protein CASSYSGSDNVLTF.

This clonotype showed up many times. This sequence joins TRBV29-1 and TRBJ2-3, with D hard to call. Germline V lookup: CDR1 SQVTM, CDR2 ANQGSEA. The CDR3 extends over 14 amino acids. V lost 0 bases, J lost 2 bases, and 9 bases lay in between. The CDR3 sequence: CSVEDFSFTDTQYF. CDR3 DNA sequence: TGCAGCGTTGAAGACTTTTCTTTCACAGATACGCAGTATTTT.

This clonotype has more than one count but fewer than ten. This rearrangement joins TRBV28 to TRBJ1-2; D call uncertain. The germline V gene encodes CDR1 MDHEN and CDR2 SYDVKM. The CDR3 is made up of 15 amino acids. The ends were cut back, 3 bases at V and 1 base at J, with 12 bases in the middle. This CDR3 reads CASSFGSNFNYGYTF. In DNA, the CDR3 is TGTGCCAGCAGTTTTGGGAGCAATTTTAACTATGGCTACACCTTC.

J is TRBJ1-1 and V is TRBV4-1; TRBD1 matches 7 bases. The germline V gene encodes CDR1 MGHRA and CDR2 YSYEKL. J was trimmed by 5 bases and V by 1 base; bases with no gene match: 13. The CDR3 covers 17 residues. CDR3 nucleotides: TGCGCCAGCAGCCAAGGGGTTCAGACAGGGCGGGGGACTGAAGCTTTCTTT. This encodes CASSQGVQTGRGTEAFF.

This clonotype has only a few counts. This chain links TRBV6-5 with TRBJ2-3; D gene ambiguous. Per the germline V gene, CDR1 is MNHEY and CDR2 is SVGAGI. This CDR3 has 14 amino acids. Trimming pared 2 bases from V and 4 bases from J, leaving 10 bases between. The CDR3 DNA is TGTGCCAGCAGTTACAGTGGTAGATCAGATACGCAGTATTTT. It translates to CASSYSGRSDTQYF.

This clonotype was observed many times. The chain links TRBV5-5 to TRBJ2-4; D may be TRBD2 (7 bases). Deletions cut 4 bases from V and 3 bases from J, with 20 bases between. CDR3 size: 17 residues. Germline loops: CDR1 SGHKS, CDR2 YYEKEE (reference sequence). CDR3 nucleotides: TGTGCCAGCAGCCTCCAGGCGGGGGCGAGGGACAAAAACATTCAGTACTTC. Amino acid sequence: CASSLQAGARDKNIQYF.

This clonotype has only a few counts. DNA of the CDR3: TGTGCCAGCAGCACTAGCGGGGGAACCTACGAGCAGTACTTC. Protein: CASSTSGGTYEQYF. The chain is built from TRBV6-5 and TRBJ2-7; 11 bases fit TRBD2. J lost 2 bases, V lost 6 bases, and 3 bases had no gene match. The CDR3 is made up of 14 amino acids. Germline V gene data show CDR1 as MNHEY and CDR2 as SVGAGI.

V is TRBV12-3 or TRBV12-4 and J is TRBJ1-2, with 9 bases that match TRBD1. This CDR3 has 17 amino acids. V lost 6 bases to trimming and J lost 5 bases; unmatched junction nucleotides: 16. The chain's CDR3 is CASRAGTAGTGIYGYTF. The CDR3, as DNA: TGTGCCAGCAGGGCGGGGACAGCCGGGACAGGGATTTATGGCTACACCTTC.

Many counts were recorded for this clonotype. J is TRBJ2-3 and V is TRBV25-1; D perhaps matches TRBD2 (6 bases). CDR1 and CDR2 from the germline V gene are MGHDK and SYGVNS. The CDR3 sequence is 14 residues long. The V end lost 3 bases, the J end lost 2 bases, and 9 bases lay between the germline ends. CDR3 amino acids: CASSDGGTTDTQYF. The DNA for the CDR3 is TGTGCCAGCAGTGACGGGGGTACCACAGATACGCAGTATTTT.

This chain's CDR3 is CASSQVELAGGRHTDTQYF. The CDR3 DNA reads as TGTGCCAGCAGCCAAGTAGAACTAGCGGGGGGACGACACACAGATACGCAGTATTTT. The chain carries TRBV3-1 and TRBJ2-3; 12 positions match TRBD2. This CDR3 spans 19 amino acids. Germline CDR1 reads LGHDT; CDR2 reads YNNKEL (reference sequence). The J segment lost 2 bases and the V segment lost 1 base, leaving 10 bases of the junction unmatched.

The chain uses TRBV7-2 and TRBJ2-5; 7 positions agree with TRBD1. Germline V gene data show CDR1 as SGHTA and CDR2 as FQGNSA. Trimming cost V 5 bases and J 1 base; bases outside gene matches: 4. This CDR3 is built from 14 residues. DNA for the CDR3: TGTGCCAGCAGCCGCGACAGGGCCCAAGAGACCCAGTACTTC. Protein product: CASSRDRAQETQYF. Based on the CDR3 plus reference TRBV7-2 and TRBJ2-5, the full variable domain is GAGVSQSPSNKVTEKGKDVELRCDPISGHTALYWYRQSLGQGLEFLIYFQGNSAPDKSGLPSDRFSAERTGGSVSTLTIQRTQQEDSAVYLCASSRDRAQETQYFGPGTRLLVL.

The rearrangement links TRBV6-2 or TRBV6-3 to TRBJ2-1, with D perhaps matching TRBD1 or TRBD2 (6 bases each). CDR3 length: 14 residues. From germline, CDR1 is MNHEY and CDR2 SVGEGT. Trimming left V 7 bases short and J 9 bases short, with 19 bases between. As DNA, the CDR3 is TGTGCCAGCATCGCTCCCTGGGGGGCCGGTGAGCAGTTCTTC. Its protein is CASIAPWGAGEQFF.

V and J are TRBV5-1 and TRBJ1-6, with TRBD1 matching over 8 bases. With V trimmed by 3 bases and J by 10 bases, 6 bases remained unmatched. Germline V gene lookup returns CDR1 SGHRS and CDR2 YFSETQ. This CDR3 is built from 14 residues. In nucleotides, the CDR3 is TGCGCCAGCAGCTCCGTGACAGGGGAATCACCCCTCCACTTT. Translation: CASSSVTGESPLHF.

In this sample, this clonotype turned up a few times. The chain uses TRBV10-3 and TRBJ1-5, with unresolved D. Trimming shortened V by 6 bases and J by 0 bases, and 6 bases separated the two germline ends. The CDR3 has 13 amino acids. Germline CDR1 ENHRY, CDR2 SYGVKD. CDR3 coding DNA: TGTGCCATCAGGAGGGATAGCAATCAGCCCCAGCATTTT. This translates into CAIRRDSNQPQHF.

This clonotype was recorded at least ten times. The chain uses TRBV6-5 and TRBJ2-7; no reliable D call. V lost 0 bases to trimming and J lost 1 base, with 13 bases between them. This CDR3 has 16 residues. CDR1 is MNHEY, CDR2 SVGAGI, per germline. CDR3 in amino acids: CASSYSPRRGSYEQYF. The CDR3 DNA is TGTGCCAGCAGTTACTCCCCTAGGCGTGGGTCCTACGAGCAGTACTTC.

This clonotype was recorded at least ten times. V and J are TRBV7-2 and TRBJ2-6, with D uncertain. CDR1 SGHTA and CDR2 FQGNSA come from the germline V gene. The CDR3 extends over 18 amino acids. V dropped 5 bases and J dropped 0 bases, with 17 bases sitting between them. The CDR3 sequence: CASSPEASVNSGANVLTF. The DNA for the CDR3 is TGTGCCAGCAGCCCAGAAGCAAGTGTCAACTCTGGGGCCAACGTCCTGACTTTC.

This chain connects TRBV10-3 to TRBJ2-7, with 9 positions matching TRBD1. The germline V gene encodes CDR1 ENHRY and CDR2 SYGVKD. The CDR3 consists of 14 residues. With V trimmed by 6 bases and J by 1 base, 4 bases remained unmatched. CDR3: CAIRPGQGSYEQYF. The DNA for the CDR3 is TGTGCCATCAGGCCGGGACAGGGATCCTACGAGCAGTACTTC.

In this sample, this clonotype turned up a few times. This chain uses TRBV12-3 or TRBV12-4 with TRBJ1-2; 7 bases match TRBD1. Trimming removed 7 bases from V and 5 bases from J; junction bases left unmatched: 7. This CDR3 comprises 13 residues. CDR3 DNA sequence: TGTGCCAGCATCCTAACAGGGGCGTATGGCTACACCTTC. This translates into CASILTGAYGYTF.

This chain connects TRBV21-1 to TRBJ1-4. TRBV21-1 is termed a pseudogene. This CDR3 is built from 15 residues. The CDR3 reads CASSKVGRPHEKLFF. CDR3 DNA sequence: TGTGCCAGCAGCAAAGTAGGCCGACCCCATGAAAAACTGTTTTTT.

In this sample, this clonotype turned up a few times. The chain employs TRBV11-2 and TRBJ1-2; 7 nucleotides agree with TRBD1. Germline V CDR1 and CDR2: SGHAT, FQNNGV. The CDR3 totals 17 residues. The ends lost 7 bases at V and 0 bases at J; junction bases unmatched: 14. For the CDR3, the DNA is TGTGCCAGCACCACCATAGGACAGGCAAAGACTAACTATGGCTACACCTTC. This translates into CASTTIGQAKTNYGYTF.

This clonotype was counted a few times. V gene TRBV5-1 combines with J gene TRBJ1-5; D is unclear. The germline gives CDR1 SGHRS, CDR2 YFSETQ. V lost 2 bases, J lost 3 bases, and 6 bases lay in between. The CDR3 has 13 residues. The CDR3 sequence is CASSFDTNQPQHF. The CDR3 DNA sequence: TGCGCCAGCAGCTTTGACACCAATCAGCCCCAGCATTTT.

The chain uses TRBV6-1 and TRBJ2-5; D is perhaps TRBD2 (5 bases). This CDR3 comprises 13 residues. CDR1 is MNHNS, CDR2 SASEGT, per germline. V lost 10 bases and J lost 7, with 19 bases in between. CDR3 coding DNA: TGTGCCACCCGACTTACTAGTGAGATGACCCAGTACTTC. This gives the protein CATRLTSEMTQYF.

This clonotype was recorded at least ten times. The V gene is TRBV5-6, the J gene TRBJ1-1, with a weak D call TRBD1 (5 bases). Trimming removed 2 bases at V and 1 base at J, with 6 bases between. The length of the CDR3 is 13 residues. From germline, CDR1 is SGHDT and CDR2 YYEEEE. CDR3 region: CASSLDRNTEAFF. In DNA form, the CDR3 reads TGTGCCAGCAGCTTAGACAGGAACACTGAAGCTTTCTTT.

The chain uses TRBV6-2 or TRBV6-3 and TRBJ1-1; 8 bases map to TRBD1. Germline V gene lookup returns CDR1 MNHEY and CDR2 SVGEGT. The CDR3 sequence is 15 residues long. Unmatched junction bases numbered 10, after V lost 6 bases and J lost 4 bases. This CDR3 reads CASSIRTGLRTEAFF. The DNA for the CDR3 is TGTGCCAGCAGCATCAGGACAGGGTTGCGCACTGAAGCTTTCTTT.